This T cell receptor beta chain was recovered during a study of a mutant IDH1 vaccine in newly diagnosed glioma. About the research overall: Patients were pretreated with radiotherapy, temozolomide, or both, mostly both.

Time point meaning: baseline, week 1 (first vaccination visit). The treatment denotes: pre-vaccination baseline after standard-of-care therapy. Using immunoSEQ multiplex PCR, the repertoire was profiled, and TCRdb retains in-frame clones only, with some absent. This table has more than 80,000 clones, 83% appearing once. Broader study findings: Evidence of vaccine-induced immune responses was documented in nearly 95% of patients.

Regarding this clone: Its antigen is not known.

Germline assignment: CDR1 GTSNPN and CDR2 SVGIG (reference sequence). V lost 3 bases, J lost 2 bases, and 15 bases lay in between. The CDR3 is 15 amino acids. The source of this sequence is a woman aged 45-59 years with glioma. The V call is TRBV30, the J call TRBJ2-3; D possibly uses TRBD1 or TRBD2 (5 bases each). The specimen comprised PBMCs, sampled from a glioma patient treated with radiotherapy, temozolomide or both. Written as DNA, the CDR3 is TGTGCCTGGAGCGTGGGGGTGGGTGACACAGATACGCAGTATTTT. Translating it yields CAWSVGVGDTDTQYF.